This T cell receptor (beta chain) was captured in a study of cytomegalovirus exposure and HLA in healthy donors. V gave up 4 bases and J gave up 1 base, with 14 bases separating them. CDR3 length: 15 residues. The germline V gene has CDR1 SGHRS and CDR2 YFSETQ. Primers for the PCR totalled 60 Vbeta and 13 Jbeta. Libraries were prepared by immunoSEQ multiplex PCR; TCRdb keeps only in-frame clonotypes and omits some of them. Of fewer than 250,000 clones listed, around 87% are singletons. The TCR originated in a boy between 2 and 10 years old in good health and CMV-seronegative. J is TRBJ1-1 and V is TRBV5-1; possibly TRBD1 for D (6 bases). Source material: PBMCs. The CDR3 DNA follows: TGCGCCAGCAGCGACAGGACAGTTAAGAACACTGAAGCTTTCTTT. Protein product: CASSDRTVKNTEAFF.